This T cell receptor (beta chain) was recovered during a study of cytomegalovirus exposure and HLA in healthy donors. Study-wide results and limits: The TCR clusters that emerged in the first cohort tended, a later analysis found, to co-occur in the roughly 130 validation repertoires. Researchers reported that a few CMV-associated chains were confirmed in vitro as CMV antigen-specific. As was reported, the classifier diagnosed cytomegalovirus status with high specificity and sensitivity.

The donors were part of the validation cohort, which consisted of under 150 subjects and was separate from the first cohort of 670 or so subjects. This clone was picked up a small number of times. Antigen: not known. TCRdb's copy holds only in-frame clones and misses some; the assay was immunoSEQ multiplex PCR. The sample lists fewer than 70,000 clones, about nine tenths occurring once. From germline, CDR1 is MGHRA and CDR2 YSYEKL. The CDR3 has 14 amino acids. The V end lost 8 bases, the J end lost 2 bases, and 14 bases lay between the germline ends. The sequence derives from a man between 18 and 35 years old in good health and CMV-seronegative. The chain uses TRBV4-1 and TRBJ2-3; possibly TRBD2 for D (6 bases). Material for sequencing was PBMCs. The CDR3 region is CASRSGLSTDTQYF. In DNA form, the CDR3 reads TGCGCCAGCCGTAGCGGCCTCTCCACAGATACGCAGTATTTT.